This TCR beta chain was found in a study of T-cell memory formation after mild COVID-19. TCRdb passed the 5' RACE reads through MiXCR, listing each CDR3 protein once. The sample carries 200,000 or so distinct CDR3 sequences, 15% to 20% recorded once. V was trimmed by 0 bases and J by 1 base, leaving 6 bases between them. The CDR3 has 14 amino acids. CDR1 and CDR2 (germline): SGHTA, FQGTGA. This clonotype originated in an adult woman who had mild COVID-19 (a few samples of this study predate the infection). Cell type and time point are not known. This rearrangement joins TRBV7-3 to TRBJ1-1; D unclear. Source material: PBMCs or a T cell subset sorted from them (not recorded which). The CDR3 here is CASSLTMANTEAFF. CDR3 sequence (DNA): TGTGCCAGCAGCTTAACGATGGCGAACACTGAAGCTTTCTTT.